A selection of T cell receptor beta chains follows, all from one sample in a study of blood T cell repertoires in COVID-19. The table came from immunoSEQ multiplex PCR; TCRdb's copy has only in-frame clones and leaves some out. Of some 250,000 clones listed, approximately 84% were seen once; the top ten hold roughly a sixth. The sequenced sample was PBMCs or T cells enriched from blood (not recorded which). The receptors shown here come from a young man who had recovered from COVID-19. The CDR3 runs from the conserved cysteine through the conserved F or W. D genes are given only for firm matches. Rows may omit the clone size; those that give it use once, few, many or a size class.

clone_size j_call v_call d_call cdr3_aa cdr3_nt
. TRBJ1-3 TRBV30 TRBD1 CAWIRQGFDTIYF TGTGCCTGGATTCGACAGGGTTTTGACACCATATATTTT
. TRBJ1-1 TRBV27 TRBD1 CASSLSEGQGRTEAFF TGTGCCAGCAGTTTATCGGAAGGACAGGGTAGGACTGAAGCTTTCTTT
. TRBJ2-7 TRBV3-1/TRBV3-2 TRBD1 CASSPYRGSYEQYF TGTGCCAGCAGCCCCTACAGGGGGTCCTACGAGCAGTACTTC
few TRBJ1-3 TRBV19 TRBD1 CASSRGGSGNTIYF TGTGCCAGTAGTAGAGGGGGCAGTGGAAACACCATATATTTT
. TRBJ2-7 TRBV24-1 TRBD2 CATSSAGDDGYEQYF TGTGCCACCAGTTCTGCGGGAGACGATGGATACGAGCAGTACTTC
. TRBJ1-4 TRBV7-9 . CASSFAGRLGEKLFF TGTGCCAGCAGCTTTGCGGGTCGGCTAGGGGAAAAACTGTTTTTT
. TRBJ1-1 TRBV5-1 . CASSSGAGANTEAFF TGCGCCAGCAGCTCTGGCGCGGGGGCGAACACTGAAGCTTTCTTT
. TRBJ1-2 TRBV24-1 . CATRDTANYGYTF TGTGCCACCAGGGACACTGCTAACTATGGCTACACCTTC
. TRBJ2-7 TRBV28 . CASSLFPTYEQYF TGTGCCAGCAGCCTATTCCCGACCTACGAGCAGTACTTC
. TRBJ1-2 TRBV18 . CASSPGPTPNYGYTF TGTGCCAGCTCACCGGGGCCGACTCCTAACTATGGCTACACCTTC
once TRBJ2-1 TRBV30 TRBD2 CAWSPGTSSYNEQFF TGTGCCTGGAGTCCTGGGACTAGCTCCTACAATGAGCAGTTCTTC
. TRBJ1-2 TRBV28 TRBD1 CASGSLQWGQPIAGYTF TGTGCCAGCGGATCACTGCAATGGGGACAGCCGATTGCGGGCTACACCTTC
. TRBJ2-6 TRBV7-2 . CASSLRGAGANVLTF TGTGCCAGCAGCTTACGGGGTGCTGGGGCCAACGTCCTGACTTTC
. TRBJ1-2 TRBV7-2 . CASSLEWEGQGYTF TGTGCCAGCAGCTTAGAATGGGAGGGGCAAGGGTACACCTTC
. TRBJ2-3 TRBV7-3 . CASSLDYTDTQYF TGTGCCAGCAGCCTTGACTACACAGATACGCAGTATTTT
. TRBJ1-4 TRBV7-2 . CASSRSPTNEKLFF TGTGCCAGCAGCCGGTCCCCAACTAATGAAAAACTGTTTTTT
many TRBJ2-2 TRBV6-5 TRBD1 CASGWTGSTGELFF TGTGCCAGCGGGTGGACAGGGTCTACCGGGGAGCTGTTTTTT
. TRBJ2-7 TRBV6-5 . CASQRARSSYEQYF TGTGCCAGCCAGAGAGCGAGGAGCTCCTACGAGCAGTACTTC
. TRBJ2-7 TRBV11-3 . CASTVGRQTSYEQYF TGTGCCAGCACCGTTGGGCGACAGACCTCCTACGAGCAGTACTTC
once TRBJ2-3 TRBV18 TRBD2 CASSYVAGVATDTQYF TGTGCCAGCTCATACGTAGCGGGAGTGGCTACAGATACGCAGTATTTT
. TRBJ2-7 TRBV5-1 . CASSMDMPSYEQYF TGCGCCAGCAGCATGGACATGCCCAGCTACGAGCAGTACTTC
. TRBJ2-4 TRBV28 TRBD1 CASSRGTGGGNIQYF TGTGCCAGCAGCCGTGGGACAGGGGGGGGAAACATTCAGTACTTC
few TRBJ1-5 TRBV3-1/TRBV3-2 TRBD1 CASSLGQGTGQPQHF TGTGCCAGCAGCCTCGGACAGGGGACGGGTCAGCCCCAGCATTTT
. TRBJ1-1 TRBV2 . CASNGVVVNTEAFF TGTGCCAGCAACGGGGTGGTTGTGAACACTGAAGCTTTCTTT
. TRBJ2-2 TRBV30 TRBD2 CAWSVGTSGRVLFF TGTGCCTGGAGTGTAGGGACTAGCGGGAGAGTGCTGTTTTTT
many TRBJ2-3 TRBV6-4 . CASSAGDTDTQYF TGTGCCAGCAGTGCGGGAGACACAGATACGCAGTATTTT
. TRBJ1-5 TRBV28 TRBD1 CASRPNRDRSQPQHF TGTGCCAGCAGGCCGAACCGGGACAGGAGTCAGCCCCAGCATTTT
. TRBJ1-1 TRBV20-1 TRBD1 CRIQGGTEAFF TGCAGGATACAGGGGGGGACTGAAGCTTTCTTT
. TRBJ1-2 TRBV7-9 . CASSLGEGSGYGYTF TGTGCCAGCAGCTTAGGGGAGGGGTCCGGCTATGGCTACACCTTC
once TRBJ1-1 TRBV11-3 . CASSLSGTNTEAFF TGTGCCAGCAGCCTCTCGGGGACTAACACTGAAGCTTTCTTT
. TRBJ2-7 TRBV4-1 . CASSQAVTYEQYF TGCGCCAGCAGCCAAGCAGTTACCTACGAGCAGTACTTC
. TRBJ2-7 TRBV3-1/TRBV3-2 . CASSQDDGGSYEQYF TGTGCCAGCAGCCAAGATGATGGAGGGAGCTACGAGCAGTACTTC
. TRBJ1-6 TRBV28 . CASSFSHSYNSPLHF TGTGCCAGCAGTTTTAGCCATTCCTATAATTCACCCCTCCACTTT
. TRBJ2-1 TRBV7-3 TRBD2 CASSLVWTSGYDEQFF TGTGCCAGCAGCTTAGTCTGGACTAGCGGATATGATGAGCAGTTCTTC
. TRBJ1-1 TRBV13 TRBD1 CASSPVTGGASGNTEAFF TGTGCCAGCAGCCCGGTGACAGGGGGCGCATCAGGTAACACTGAAGCTTTCTTT
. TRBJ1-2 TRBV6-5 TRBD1 CASRTGYGYTF TGTGCCAGCAGGACAGGGTATGGCTACACCTTC